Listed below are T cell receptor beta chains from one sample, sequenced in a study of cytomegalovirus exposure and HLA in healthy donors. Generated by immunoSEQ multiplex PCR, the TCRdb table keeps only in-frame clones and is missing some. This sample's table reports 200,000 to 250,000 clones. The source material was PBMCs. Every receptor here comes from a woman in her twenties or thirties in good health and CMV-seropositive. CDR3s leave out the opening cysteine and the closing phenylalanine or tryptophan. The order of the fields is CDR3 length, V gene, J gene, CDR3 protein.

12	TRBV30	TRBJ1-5	AWSVASEDQPQH
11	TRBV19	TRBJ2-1	ASSIGGGGEQF
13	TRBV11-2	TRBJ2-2	ASSLSGTNTGELF
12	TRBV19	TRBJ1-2	ASSIAQGGYGYT
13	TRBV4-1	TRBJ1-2	ASSHGQSLLDGYT
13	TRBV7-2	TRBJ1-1	ASSLFAVVNTEAF
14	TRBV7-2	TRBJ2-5	ASSPTGGGGGETQY
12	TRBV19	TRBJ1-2	ASSIQGAGYGYT
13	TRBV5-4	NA	ASSLGASGSYEQY
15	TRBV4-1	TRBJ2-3	ASSHPLGRSDTDTQY
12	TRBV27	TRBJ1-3	ASSLRSSGNTIY
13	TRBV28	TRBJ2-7	ASSLGTGTLYEQY
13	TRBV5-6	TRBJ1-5	ASSLGGGTPTPQH
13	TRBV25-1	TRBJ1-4	ASSSPTGTDEKLF
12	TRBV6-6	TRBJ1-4	ASSYLDRDGKLF
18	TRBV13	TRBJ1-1	ASSTTTLDRDSVGDTEAF
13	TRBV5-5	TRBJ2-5	ASSGLNWYQETQY
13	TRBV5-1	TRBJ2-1	ASSYGTSGSEEQF
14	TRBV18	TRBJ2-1	ASSPQTGGRYNEQF
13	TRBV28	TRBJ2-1	ASSLWTSGRASQF
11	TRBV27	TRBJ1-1	ASSLYLNTEAF
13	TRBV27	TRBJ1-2	ASSPWNRGNYGYT
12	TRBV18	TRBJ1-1	ASSPDRAYTEAF